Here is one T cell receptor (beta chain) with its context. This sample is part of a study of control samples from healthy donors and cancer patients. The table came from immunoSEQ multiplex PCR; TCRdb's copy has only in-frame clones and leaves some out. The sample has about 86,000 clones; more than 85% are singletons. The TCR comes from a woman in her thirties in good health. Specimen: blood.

CDR3 residues: CASSQDSDSNQPQHF. In nucleotides, the CDR3 is TGCGCCAGCAGCCAAGATTCAGATAGCAATCAGCCCCAGCATTTT. The rearrangement links TRBV4-1 to TRBJ1-5; D is unresolved. Germline V gene sequence: CDR1 MGHRA, CDR2 YSYEKL. The CDR3 has 15 residues. The V end lost 0 bases, the J end lost 0 bases, and 6 bases lay between the germline ends.